The 26 T cell receptor beta chains reported below all come from one sample, sequenced in a study of healthy donors' naive CD4 and CD8 T cells. TCR libraries were built from approximately 520 ng of total RNA by linear amplification. TCRdb re-called the reads through MiXCR, storing one row per CDR3 protein. The table records approximately 200,000 distinct CDR3 sequences, around 74% of them present only once. Sequenced material: naive CD4+ and CD8+ T cells sorted from blood, pooled from several donors. The receptors stem from a pool of human donors in good health; the sample pools cells from several healthy donors.

This clonotype was found a few times. This chain connects TRBV6-6 to TRBJ1-1; no firm D call. Germline CDR1 is MNHNY and CDR2 is SVGAGI (reference sequence). This CDR3 contains 14 residues. V lost 2 bases to trimming and J lost 5 bases, with 12 bases between them. CDR3 bases: TGTGCCAGCAGTTACGACCCGGCGGTAACTGAAGCTTTCTTT. It translates to CASSYDPAVTEAFF.

J is TRBJ2-3 and V is TRBV6-1; TRBD2 matches at 10 bases. V gave up 4 bases and J gave up 2 bases; unmatched junction bases: 9. The CDR3 consists of 17 residues. The germline V gene encodes CDR1 MNHNS and CDR2 SASEGT. The CDR3 here is CASSGLGLAGVTDTQYF. DNA for the CDR3: TGTGCCAGCAGTGGTTTGGGGCTAGCGGGAGTCACAGATACGCAGTATTTT.

J is TRBJ2-7 and V is TRBV5-1, with TRBD2 matching over 9 bases. The CDR3 covers 16 residues. The germline V gene encodes CDR1 SGHRS and CDR2 YFSETQ. J gave up 5 bases and V 1 base, and 10 bases lay outside the gene matches. The CDR3, as DNA: TGCGCCAGCAGCTTGAGGCTTAGCGGGGGCTTGGACGAGCAGTACTTC. This sequence encodes CASSLRLSGGLDEQYF.

In its sample, this clonotype was seen a few times. V usage is TRBV19 and J usage is TRBJ2-5; D is undetermined. There are 11 residues in the CDR3. The germline gives CDR1 LNHDA, CDR2 SQIVND (reference sequence). V lost 4 bases and J lost 5, with 5 bases in between. CDR3 sequence (DNA): TGTGCCAGTAGTAGTGCGGAGACCCAGTACTTC. It is translated as CASSSAETQYF.

This chain links TRBV5-4 with TRBJ1-6, with 7 bases lining up with TRBD1. J gave up 6 bases and V 4 bases, and 7 bases lay outside the gene matches. This CDR3 is built from 15 residues. Germline V gene sequence: CDR1 SGHNT, CDR2 YYREEE (reference sequence). The CDR3 sequence is CASSLTTGPNSPLHF. In nucleotides, the CDR3 is TGTGCCAGCAGCCTCACGACAGGGCCTAATTCACCCCTCCACTTT.

The chain has TRBV18 and TRBJ2-7; TRBD1 aligns across 9 bases. V shed 3 bases and J 4 bases; nucleotides not matched to a gene: 13. Germline V gene sequence: CDR1 KGHSH, CDR2 LQKENI. CDR3 length equals 17 residues. DNA for the CDR3: TGTGCCAGCTCACCGCTACTAACAGGGGGCGCTGGATACGAGCAGTACTTC. Translated: CASSPLLTGGAGYEQYF.

The chain links TRBV6-5 to TRBJ1-1; D perhaps matches TRBD1 (6 bases). Looked up from germline, CDR1 is MNHEY and CDR2 is SVGAGI. The CDR3 loop spans 15 amino acids. The germline V and J ends were trimmed by 2 bases and 1 base, with 11 bases remaining between them. The chain's CDR3 is CASSYTLQGNTEAFF. The CDR3 bases are TGTGCCAGCAGTTACACCCTACAGGGGAACACTGAAGCTTTCTTT.

This sequence joins TRBV29-1 and TRBJ1-2; no definite D call. This CDR3 region has 13 residues. Germline V gene data show CDR1 as SQVTM and CDR2 as ANQGSEA. The germline V and J ends were trimmed by 7 bases and 3 bases, with 15 bases remaining between them. The CDR3 spells CSARARRDYGYTF. The DNA for the CDR3 is TGCAGCGCCCGGGCCAGGCGGGACTATGGCTACACCTTC.

The chain uses TRBV6-2 or TRBV6-3 and TRBJ2-7, with 13 bases aligning to TRBD2. V lost 6 bases, J lost 5 bases, and 4 bases stayed unmatched. This CDR3 contains 14 residues. CDR1 is MNHEY, CDR2 SVGEGT, per germline. CDR3 DNA: TGTGCCAGCAGCCGGGGACTAGCGGGACACGAGCAGTACTTC. Its translation: CASSRGLAGHEQYF.

V is TRBV30 and J is TRBJ1-1; D unclear. CDR1 GTSNPN and CDR2 SVGIG come from the germline V gene (reference sequence). This CDR3 region has 13 residues. V was cut by 4 bases and J by 1 base, with 10 bases left in between. DNA of the CDR3: TGTGCCTGGAATAGACACAAGAACACTGAAGCTTTCTTT. Its protein product is CAWNRHKNTEAFF.

The chain is built from TRBV5-1 and TRBJ1-2; 7 bases map to TRBD1. Germline-derived CDR1 and CDR2 are SGHRS and YFSETQ. The CDR3 has 13 amino acids. After removal of 4 bases from V and 6 bases from J, the junction contained 6 bases not matched to a gene. CDR3 in DNA: TGCGCCAGCAGCCTAGGACAGGAGGATGGCTACACCTTC. Its protein product is CASSLGQEDGYTF.

The chain uses TRBV19 and TRBJ2-1, with D maybe TRBD2 (6 bases). Per germline, CDR1 LNHDA and CDR2 SQIVND (reference sequence). CDR3 length: 13 residues. The V end lost 1 base, the J end lost 10 bases, and 11 bases lay between the germline ends. In DNA form, the CDR3 reads TGTGCCAGTAGTATAGGACTAGGGCGGGAGCAGTTCTTC. This gives the protein CASSIGLGREQFF.

The J gene is TRBJ2-7, the V gene TRBV4-3, with a possible D match to TRBD1 (5 bases). The V end was cut by 4 bases, the J end by 6 bases, with 13 bases between. The CDR3 loop spans 13 amino acids. CDR1 and CDR2 (germline): LGHNA, YSLEER. The chain's CDR3 is CASSLGHDGEQYF. As DNA, the CDR3 is TGCGCCAGCAGCCTAGGACATGATGGCGAGCAGTACTTC.

The chain couples TRBV6-6 to TRBJ2-7; D gene ambiguous. Germline V gene lookup returns CDR1 MNHNY and CDR2 SVGAGI (reference sequence). The CDR3 totals 14 residues. The V end lost 6 bases, the J end lost 0 bases, and 12 bases lay between the germline ends. Here the CDR3 reads CASRGAESSYEQYF. The CDR3 DNA follows: TGTGCCAGCAGAGGCGCAGAGTCCTCCTACGAGCAGTACTTC.

The chain employs TRBV6-5 and TRBJ2-5, with D hard to call. Trimming left V 2 bases short and J 4 bases short, with 14 bases between. Germline values: CDR1 MNHEY, CDR2 SVGAGI. This CDR3 has 15 residues. The CDR3 reads CASSYDVGRTETQYF. CDR3 coding DNA: TGTGCCAGCAGTTACGACGTTGGGCGGACAGAGACCCAGTACTTC.

V gene TRBV11-1 combines with J gene TRBJ2-1; the match to TRBD2 covers 12 bases. Germline V gene data show CDR1 as SGHAT and CDR2 as FQDESV (reference sequence). The CDR3 is 17 amino acids. V trimming: 5 bases; J trimming: 5 bases; junction bases outside the gene matches: 10. CDR3 protein: CASSPTRTSGTNNEQFF. In DNA form, the CDR3 reads TGTGCCAGCAGCCCGACGCGGACTAGCGGGACCAACAATGAGCAGTTCTTC.

The chain links TRBV10-3 to TRBJ2-3, with TRBD2 matching 15 bases. Germline CDR1 ENHRY, CDR2 SYGVKD. The CDR3 runs 20 residues. V lost 0 bases to trimming and J lost 2 bases; unmatched junction nucleotides: 9. DNA for the CDR3: TGTGCCATCAGTGAGTCGGAGGGACTAGCGGGAGGCCATAACACAGATACGCAGTATTTT. It is translated as CAISESEGLAGGHNTDTQYF.

This clonotype was counted between two and nine times. The chain employs TRBV5-5 and TRBJ2-7; D call uncertain. The germline V gene has CDR1 SGHKS and CDR2 YYEKEE (reference sequence). V dropped 0 bases and J dropped 5 bases, with 12 bases sitting between them. The CDR3 is 14 amino acids. CDR3 coding DNA: TGTGCCAGCAGCTTGGTCCTGGTCCCCAACGAGCAGTACTTC. It is translated as CASSLVLVPNEQYF.

This clonotype was seen a handful of times. The chain uses TRBV6-5 and TRBJ1-2, with TRBD1 matching over 10 bases. Unmatched junction bases numbered 5, after V lost 5 bases and J lost 8 bases. Germline V gene data show CDR1 as MNHEY and CDR2 as SVGAGI. The CDR3 extends over 13 amino acids. The CDR3 spells CASSPTGGWGYTF. The CDR3 DNA reads TGTGCCAGCAGTCCGACAGGGGGCTGGGGCTACACCTTC.

The CDR3 loop is CAISEDRGENTIYF. The DNA for the CDR3 is TGTGCCATCAGTGAGGACAGGGGGGAAAACACCATATATTTT. The V and J genes are TRBV10-3 and TRBJ1-3; 9 bases match TRBD1. The length of the CDR3 is 14 residues. With 2 bases clipped from V and 6 bases from J, the junction kept 2 bases outside the gene matches. The germline gives CDR1 ENHRY, CDR2 SYGVKD.

This sequence joins TRBV6-5 and TRBJ2-2; D is unclear. Trimming removed 7 bases at V and 2 bases at J, with 5 bases between. Germline-derived CDR1 and CDR2 are MNHEY and SVGAGI. This CDR3 is 12 amino acids long. CDR3 bases: TGTGCCAGCACCTCAAACACCGGGGAGCTGTTTTTT. This encodes CASTSNTGELFF.

This clonotype turned up a few times. The gene calls are TRBV29-1 and TRBJ1-2, with 7 bases lining up with TRBD1. After removal of 6 bases from V and 4 bases from J, the junction contained 17 bases not matched to a gene. This CDR3 contains 16 residues. Germline assignment: CDR1 SQVTM and CDR2 ANQGSEA. The CDR3 region is CSVGLLQGRQAYGYTF. CDR3 nucleotide sequence: TGCAGCGTGGGACTCCTACAGGGGAGGCAGGCCTATGGCTACACCTTC.

The rearrangement joins TRBV7-8 to TRBJ2-5, with TRBD2 matching over 7 bases. CDR3 length: 13 amino acids. CDR1 SGHVS and CDR2 FQNEAQ come from the germline V gene. With V trimmed by 2 bases and J by 7 bases, 4 bases remained unmatched. CDR3 coding DNA: TGTGCCAGCAGCTTACGGGGGGAGGCGACCCAGTACTTC. Its protein is CASSLRGEATQYF.

This clonotype has only one observation. This chain connects TRBV15 to TRBJ2-3; TRBD2 matches 9 bases. The CDR3 is 16 residues long. The germline V gene has CDR1 LNHNV and CDR2 YYDKDF (reference sequence). With 3 bases clipped from V and 5 bases from J, the junction kept 9 bases outside the gene matches. CDR3 sequence (DNA): TGTGCCACCAGCAGTAGTCGGGGACTAGCCATAGATACGCAGTATTTT. It translates to CATSSSRGLAIDTQYF.

V is TRBV12-3 or TRBV12-4 and J is TRBJ1-3; tentatively, D is TRBD1 (5 bases). This CDR3 has 15 residues. Trimming cost V 3 bases and J 8 bases, with 17 bases left between them. CDR3 coding DNA: TGTGCCAGCAGTTTCGGCAGGGCGGGTCTAGACACCATATATTTT. Translated: CASSFGRAGLDTIYF.

This clonotype was counted between two and nine times. J is TRBJ2-1 and V is TRBV10-1; TRBD2 might be the D (6 bases). Per the germline V gene, CDR1 is WNHNN and CDR2 is SYGVQD (reference sequence). Between the trimmed V and J ends, which lost 9 bases and 7 bases, there was a span of 10 bases. The CDR3 has 11 amino acids. This CDR3 is CASGGTNEQFF. DNA of the CDR3: TGCGCCAGTGGAGGGACTAATGAGCAGTTCTTC.